This T cell receptor (beta chain) was identified in a study of technical replicates of blood from several donors. This CDR3 region has 14 residues. From germline, CDR1 is SEHNR and CDR2 FQNEAQ (reference sequence). Trimming removed 5 bases from V and 7 bases from J; junction bases left unmatched: 7. The repertoire was sequenced with immunoSEQ multiplex PCR; TCRdb's copy has only in-frame clones and lacks some. Among under 100,000 clones listed, roughly 94% were seen once. V gene TRBV7-9 combines with J gene TRBJ1-4; TRBD1 agrees at 7 bases. The specimen was T cells isolated from PBMCs. The TCR sequence derives from a human donor in good health. The CDR3: CASSQQGFGEKLFF. In DNA form, the CDR3 reads TGTGCCAGCAGCCAACAGGGGTTTGGTGAAAAACTGTTTTTT. The variable domain in full, with the rest retrieved from reference TRBV7-9 and TRBJ1-4, is DTGVSQNPRHKITKRGQNVTFRCDPISEHNRLYWYRQTLGQGPEFLTYFQNEAQLEKSRLLSDRFSAERPKGSFSTLEIQRTEQGDSAMYLCASSQQGFGEKLFFGSGTQLSVL.